These 16 T cell receptor beta chains were sequenced from one sample in a study of memory CD4+ T cells and cytomegalovirus serostatus. The sort gate was single viable CD3+CD4+CD8-CD45RO+ cells for memory CD4+ T cells. TCRdb's copy holds only in-frame clones and misses some; the assay was immunoSEQ multiplex PCR. This table holds over 40,000 clones, roughly 79% found once. The source material was memory CD4+ T cells from blood. The receptors were sampled from an adult in good health and CMV-seronegative.

V gene TRBV30 combines with J gene TRBJ1-3; TRBD1 might be the D (5 bases). Germline CDR1 and CDR2: GTSNPN and SVGIG (reference sequence). The CDR3 covers 14 residues. The ends were cut back, 5 bases at V and 4 bases at J, with 15 bases in the middle. CDR3 sequence (DNA): TGTGCCTGGCGGAACCAGGGAAACGGAAACACCATATATTTT. Its protein is CAWRNQGNGNTIYF. The full variable domain, its missing parts supplied by reference TRBV30 and TRBJ1-3, is SQTIHQWPATLVQPVGSPLSLECTVEGTSNPNLYWYRQAAGRGLQLLFYSVGIGQISSEVPQNLSASRPQDRQFILSSKKLLLSDSGFYLCAWRNQGNGNTIYFGEGSWLTVV.

The rearrangement joins TRBV5-1 to TRBJ2-2, with D maybe TRBD1 (5 bases). Germline CDR1 is SGHRS and CDR2 is YFSETQ. The CDR3 runs 12 residues. Trimming removed 2 bases from V and 6 bases from J, with 5 bases in between. CDR3 bases: TGCGCCAGCAGCTTAGGGGCCGGGGAGCTGTTTTTT. Its protein is CASSLGAGELFF.

This chain joins TRBV6-5 and TRBJ1-5, with D possibly TRBD1 on 6 matching bases. The ends were cut back, 2 bases at V and 5 bases at J, with 13 bases in the middle. Germline V lookup: CDR1 MNHEY, CDR2 SVGAGI. The CDR3 sequence is 15 residues long. In DNA, the CDR3 is TGTGCCAGCAGTTACGCCTTTGCAGGGGATCAGCCCCAGCATTTT. Translated: CASSYAFAGDQPQHF.

The rearrangement uses TRBV4-2 and TRBJ1-1; D call uncertain. Trimming took 5 bases from V and 1 from J, leaving 8 bases between them. CDR1 is LGHNA and CDR2 is YNFKEQ in the germline V gene. The CDR3 has 13 residues. CDR3 in amino acids: CASSLQSNTEAFF. In DNA form, the CDR3 reads TGTGCCAGCAGCTTGCAATCGAACACTGAAGCTTTCTTT.

The gene calls are TRBV2 and TRBJ2-1; a weak D match, TRBD1 (6 bases). The CDR3 has 15 amino acids. Trimming left V 2 bases short and J 3 bases short, with 11 bases between. Per germline, CDR1 SNHLY and CDR2 FYNNEI. This CDR3 reads CASSESRQDYNEQFF. In DNA form, the CDR3 reads TGTGCCAGCAGTGAATCGCGACAGGACTACAATGAGCAGTTCTTC.

The V and J genes are TRBV23-1 and TRBJ1-6, with D possibly TRBD1 on 6 matching bases. TRBV23-1 is known as an ORF, though its function is uncertain. This CDR3 region has 15 residues. V was shortened by 4 bases and J by 8 bases, with 15 bases between the two germline ends. The chain's CDR3 is CASSLESGGDSPLHF. CDR3 in DNA: TGCGCCAGCAGTCTGGAAAGTGGGGGCGATTCACCCCTCCACTTT.

The chain employs TRBV5-4 and TRBJ2-1, with a possible D match to TRBD2 (7 bases). The germline V gene has CDR1 SGHNT and CDR2 YYREEE (reference sequence). Trimming shortened V by 4 bases and J by 4 bases, and 21 bases separated the two germline ends. This CDR3 is 17 amino acids long. The CDR3 DNA reads as TGTGCCAGCAGCCTCCTGGGGGAGGGGGGCTGGTACAATGAGCAGTTCTTC. Its translation: CASSLLGEGGWYNEQFF. The full variable domain, in which reference TRBV5-4 and TRBJ2-1 provide the parts outside the CDR3, is ETGVTQSPTHLIKTRGQQVTLRCSSQSGHNTVSWYQQALGQGPQFIFQYYREEENGRGNFPPRFSGLQFPNYSSELNVNALELDDSALYLCASSLLGEGGWYNEQFFGPGTRLTVL.

This chain connects TRBV7-9 to TRBJ2-1, with 8 bases that match TRBD2. This CDR3 comprises 14 residues. The V gene's germline CDR1 is SEHNR and CDR2 FQNEAQ (reference sequence). V dropped 5 bases and J dropped 3; count of bases not matched to a gene: 3. CDR3 coding DNA: TGTGCCAGCAGCCTCAGCGGGGGCTACAATGAGCAGTTCTTC. It translates to CASSLSGGYNEQFF.

This rearrangement joins TRBV18 to TRBJ1-4; tentative D call: TRBD1 (5 bases). Germline lookup yields CDR1 KGHSH and CDR2 LQKENI. The CDR3 length is 16 residues. Trimming removed 3 bases at V and 6 bases at J, with 17 bases between. CDR3 protein: CASSPPMGGRDEKLFF. In DNA form, the CDR3 reads TGTGCCAGCTCACCCCCGATGGGGGGTCGCGATGAAAAACTGTTTTTT.

The V gene is TRBV28, the J gene TRBJ1-1, with D possibly TRBD1 on 5 matching bases. Germline CDR1 is MDHEN and CDR2 is SYDVKM. The CDR3 consists of 13 residues. V shed 6 bases and J shed 5 bases, with 13 bases lying between them. The CDR3 region is CASRKDSKTEAFF. For the CDR3, the DNA is TGTGCCAGCAGGAAAGACAGTAAAACTGAAGCTTTCTTT.

V usage is TRBV29-1 and J usage is TRBJ2-1; D remains ambiguous. Trimming shortened V by 4 bases and J by 6 bases, and 13 bases separated the two germline ends. Germline CDR1 reads SQVTM; CDR2 reads ANQGSEA. The CDR3 extends over 13 amino acids. The CDR3 region is CSVATGTFNEQFF. In DNA form, the CDR3 reads TGCAGCGTTGCGACCGGAACCTTCAATGAGCAGTTCTTC.

The chain employs TRBV4-2 and TRBJ2-2; D gene unclear. From germline, CDR1 is LGHNA and CDR2 YNFKEQ. V gave up 4 bases and J gave up 6 bases, with 9 bases separating them. The CDR3 has 13 amino acids. CDR3 protein: CASSRDMAGELFF. DNA of the CDR3: TGTGCCAGCAGCCGTGACATGGCCGGGGAGCTGTTTTTT.

This CDR3 is CASSSLGPNQPQHF. In DNA, the CDR3 is TGTGCCAGCAGCTCCTTGGGGCCCAATCAGCCCCAGCATTTT. The chain uses TRBV7-9 and TRBJ1-5, with TRBD1 as a possible D gene (5 bases). The V end was cut by 4 bases, the J end by 3 bases, with 10 bases between. The CDR3 loop spans 14 amino acids. Germline V gene data show CDR1 as SEHNR and CDR2 as FQNEAQ (reference sequence).

The chain is built from TRBV5-1 and TRBJ1-6; D is unresolved. Germline CDR1 SGHRS, CDR2 YFSETQ. V was clipped by 1 base and J by 7 bases, with 12 bases between them. The CDR3 contains 15 residues. CDR3: CASSLSTDGNSPLHF. The CDR3 region has the DNA TGCGCCAGCAGCTTGTCCACGGACGGCAATTCACCCCTCCACTTT.

V usage is TRBV27 and J usage is TRBJ2-7; 9 positions match TRBD2. With 8 bases clipped from V and 2 bases from J, the junction kept 4 bases outside the gene matches. The CDR3 has 13 residues. Germline V gives CDR1 MNHEY, CDR2 SMNVEV (reference sequence). The CDR3 protein is CASAGLATYEQYF. Here the CDR3 DNA reads TGTGCCAGCGCTGGACTAGCGACCTACGAGCAGTACTTC.

The V and J genes are TRBV14 and TRBJ1-2; D possibly corresponds to TRBD1 (6 bases). Germline V gives CDR1 SGHDN, CDR2 FVKESK. The V end lost 8 bases, the J end lost 0 bases, and 16 bases lay between the germline ends. The CDR3 length is 15 residues. The CDR3 protein is CASHHRRTANYGYTF. In DNA, the CDR3 is TGTGCCAGCCACCACCGCAGGACAGCTAACTATGGCTACACCTTC.